The 32 T cell receptor beta chains below all came from one sample that was sequenced in a study of shared clonotypes between healthy human individuals (dated by TCRdb to 2018 to 2020). Library preparation employed the immunoSEQ multiplex PCR assay. TCRdb mirrors the immuneACCESS table, restricted to in-frame sequences. Some clones are absent from its copies; in checked studies, under half trace to an unresolved V gene, and the reason for the others is unknown. In this sample the table shows about 490,000 clones, 81% of which occur a single time. The ten largest clones capture about 12% of the sample. The sequencing input was PBMCs. Receptors originate from a woman aged 40 to 50 in good health. Some clones in this sample may be carry-over from other donors' samples.

The gene calls are TRBV7-1 and TRBJ1-2, with D unclear. TRBV7-1 is designated an ORF whose function remains uncertain. This CDR3 spans 12 amino acids. Between the trimmed V and J ends, which lost 4 bases and 4 bases, there was a span of 7 bases. The CDR3 sequence: CASSLSGYGYTF. The DNA of the CDR3 is TGTGCCAGCAGCTTATCCGGCTATGGCTACACCTTC.

This clone was found once. The chain recombines TRBV5-6 with TRBJ2-5; 12 bases agree with TRBD2. Germline CDR1 reads SGHDT; CDR2 reads YYEEEE. The CDR3 length is 16 residues. V was pared by 4 bases and J by 1 base, with 5 bases of the junction left unmatched. The CDR3 DNA is TGTGCCAGCAGCCCTCCTAGCGGGAGGGCCCAAGAGACCCAGTACTTC. It codes for CASSPPSGRAQETQYF. Using reference TRBV5-6 and TRBJ2-5 for the parts outside the CDR3, the full variable domain is DAGVTQSPTHLIKTRGQQVTLRCSPKSGHDTVSWYQQALGQGPQFIFQYYEEEERQRGNFPDRFSGHQFPNYSSELNVNALLLGDSALYLCASSPPSGRAQETQYFGPGTRLLVL.

The chain couples TRBV21-1 to TRBJ2-3; TRBD2, the D gene given by the table, was not confirmed from the DNA. TRBV21-1 has pseudogene status. This CDR3 spans 15 amino acids. The CDR3 reads CASSAPQREEDTQYF. CDR3 sequence (DNA): TGTGCCAGCAGCGCCCCCCAGCGGGAGGAAGATACGCAGTATTTT.

The count of this clone is one. This chain links TRBV5-8 with TRBJ1-3; unclear D gene. The CDR3 covers 13 residues. Trimming took 7 bases from V and 4 from J, leaving 12 bases between them. The germline V gene has CDR1 SGHTS and CDR2 YDEGEE. CDR3 DNA: TGTGCCAGCCCCCTTTTGCCGGGAAACACCATATATTTT. Encoded protein: CASPLLPGNTIYF.

Regarding this clone: This likely came from a read error, as a far larger clone is one base away. Within the sample, other DNA sequences also encode this same CDR3. The gene calls are TRBV9 and TRBJ1-5; tentatively, D is TRBD1 (6 bases). The germline gives CDR1 SGDLS, CDR2 YYNGEE. The CDR3 is 15 residues long. V dropped 4 bases and J dropped 3 bases, with 14 bases sitting between them. The chain's CDR3 is CASSRGGAPNQPQHF. Written as DNA, the CDR3 is TGTGCCAGCAGCAGAGGGGGGGCTCCCAATCAGCCCCAGCATTTT.

The J gene is TRBJ2-1, the V gene TRBV29-1; 7 nucleotides agree with TRBD2. V lost 4 bases and J lost 6; bases outside the gene matches: 21. The length of the CDR3 is 18 residues. Germline V gene data show CDR1 as SQVTM and CDR2 as ANQGSEA. The CDR3 protein is CSVAGRELGPGRFNEQFF. The CDR3 bases are TGCAGCGTTGCTGGGCGGGAGTTGGGTCCTGGGAGGTTCAATGAGCAGTTCTTC.

The V and J genes are TRBV7-8 and TRBJ2-7, with 7 positions matching TRBD1. V lost 6 bases and J lost 3; bases outside the gene matches: 11. CDR1 is SGHVS, CDR2 FQNEAQ, per germline. The CDR3 covers 15 residues. The CDR3, as DNA: TGTGCCAGCAGACCTCGGACAGGCAGTTTCTACGAGCAGTACTTC. Its protein product is CASRPRTGSFYEQYF.

CDR3: CASSGTGVGLTWKLFF. The CDR3 DNA sequence: TGTGCCAGCTCCGGGACAGGGGTCGGTCTCACCTGGAAGCTGTTTTTT. V gene TRBV2 combines with J gene TRBJ2-2; TRBD1 agrees at 10 bases. CDR3 length: 16 residues. V was pared by 8 bases and J by 12 bases, with 18 bases of the junction left unmatched. Germline V gene sequence: CDR1 SNHLY, CDR2 FYNNEI.

In its sample, this clone was seen a few times. This chain links TRBV7-3 with TRBJ2-1; the match to TRBD2 covers 10 bases. With 2 bases clipped from V and 9 bases from J, the junction kept 10 bases outside the gene matches. Looked up from germline, CDR1 is SGHTA and CDR2 is FQGTGA. There are 16 residues in the CDR3. The CDR3 here is CASSLLGAGGPSEQFF. CDR3 nucleotides: TGTGCCAGCAGCTTATTGGGAGCGGGAGGGCCCAGTGAGCAGTTCTTC.

The table lists this clone with many counts. The chain has TRBV7-3 and TRBJ2-7; TRBD1 agrees at 11 bases. There are 14 residues in the CDR3. The V gene's germline CDR1 is SGHTA and CDR2 FQGTGA. V lost 5 bases and J lost 5; bases outside the gene matches: 5. The CDR3 sequence: CASSMGQGVNEQYF. CDR3 nucleotides: TGTGCCAGCAGCATGGGACAGGGGGTAAACGAGCAGTACTTC.

V is TRBV28 and J is TRBJ1-1; a possible D gene is TRBD1 (5 bases). Trimming pared 6 bases from V and 11 bases from J, leaving 16 bases between. Looked up from germline, CDR1 is MDHEN and CDR2 is SYDVKM. This CDR3 region has 12 residues. CDR3 nucleotide sequence: TGTGCCAGCAGCCCCGGGACGGCAGTCGCTTTCTTT. The encoded protein is CASSPGTAVAFF. Full variable domain (missing parts from reference TRBV28 and TRBJ1-1): DVKVTQSSRYLVKRTGEKVFLECVQDMDHENMFWYRQDPGLGLRLIYFSYDVKMKEKGDIPEGYSVSREKKERFSLILESASTNQTSMYLCASSPGTAVAFFGQGTRLTVV.

The chain has TRBV5-4 and TRBJ2-2; D gene uncertain. Germline lookup yields CDR1 SGHNT and CDR2 YYREEE (reference sequence). The CDR3 spans 15 residues. Trimming shortened V by 0 bases and J by 1 base, and 7 bases separated the two germline ends. CDR3 loop: CASSLDSKNTGELFF. The CDR3 coding sequence is TGTGCCAGCAGCTTGGACAGTAAGAACACCGGGGAGCTGTTTTTT.

This clone was seen only once. A read error is the likely source, as a far larger clone sits one nucleotide away. CDR3 amino acids: CACSAQPRGGELFF. The CDR3 bases are TGTGCCTGTAGTGCCCAGCCCCGGGGCGGGGAGCTGTTTTTT. The V and J genes are TRBV30 and TRBJ2-2, with a tentative D call TRBD2 (5 bases). This CDR3 is 14 amino acids long. Germline CDR1 GTSNPN, CDR2 SVGIG (reference sequence). Full variable domain (missing parts from reference TRBV30 and TRBJ2-2): SQTIHQWPATLVQPVGSPLSLECTVEGTSNPNLYWYRQAAGRGLQLLFYSVGIGQISSEVPQNLSASRPQDRQFILSSKKLLLSDSGFYLCACSAQPRGGELFFGEGSRLTVL.

With regard to this clone: A far larger clone is off by one base, so a read error is likely. The CDR3 reads CASRGRLRGDTQYF. The CDR3 region has the DNA TGTGCCAGCAGGGGGCGACTCCGAGGTGATACGCAGTATTTT. V gene TRBV2 combines with J gene TRBJ2-3; the D gene is possibly TRBD1 (5 bases). Per germline, CDR1 SNHLY and CDR2 FYNNEI. Trimming pared 6 bases from V and 6 bases from J, leaving 16 bases between. CDR3 length: 14 amino acids.

The chain couples TRBV14 to TRBJ2-1, with TRBD2 matching 10 bases. The CDR3 spans 16 residues. The J segment lost 12 bases and the V segment lost 4 bases, leaving 15 bases of the junction unmatched. The germline V gene encodes CDR1 SGHDN and CDR2 FVKESK. The CDR3 sequence: CASSPRTSGPIVGQFF. CDR3 sequence (DNA): TGTGCCAGCAGCCCGAGGACTAGCGGCCCAATTGTGGGGCAGTTCTTC.

The chain combines TRBV27 with TRBJ1-1; D unresolved. Germline loops: CDR1 MNHEY, CDR2 SMNVEV (reference sequence). Between the trimmed V and J ends, which lost 3 bases and 7 bases, there was a span of 12 bases. This CDR3 comprises 13 residues. The CDR3 DNA follows: TGTGCCAGCAGTTTTATCGGCAGAGATGAAGCTTTCTTT. This sequence encodes CASSFIGRDEAFF.

CDR3: CGASSYNEQFF. CDR3 nucleotide sequence: TGCGGCGCGAGCTCCTACAATGAGCAGTTCTTC. The chain recombines TRBV20-1 with TRBJ2-1; no reliable D call. The V gene's germline CDR1 is DFQATT and CDR2 SNEGSKA (reference sequence). The CDR3 is 11 residues long.

The V and J genes are TRBV7-6 and TRBJ2-1; tentatively, D is TRBD1 or TRBD2 (5 bases each). Per the germline V gene, CDR1 is SGHVS and CDR2 is FNYEAQ. V was clipped by 0 bases and J by 4 bases, with 10 bases between them. The CDR3 has 15 amino acids. The CDR3 sequence is CASSLAEGPYNEQFF. The CDR3 DNA follows: TGTGCCAGCAGCTTAGCTGAGGGGCCTTACAATGAGCAGTTCTTC.

This clone showed up many times. Other DNA sequences in the same sample also yield this CDR3. V gene TRBV28 combines with J gene TRBJ2-7; D ambiguous. The length of the CDR3 is 12 residues. Trimming removed 3 bases at V and 3 bases at J, with 6 bases between. Germline CDR1 MDHEN, CDR2 SYDVKM. This CDR3 reads CASSFQNYEQYF. The CDR3 region has the DNA TGTGCCAGCAGTTTCCAGAACTACGAGCAGTACTTC.

This chain links TRBV15 with TRBJ1-2, with TRBD1 identical over 10 bases. The CDR3 spans 15 residues. The germline gives CDR1 LNHNV, CDR2 YYDKDF (reference sequence). Trimming cost V 1 base and J 8 bases; bases outside gene matches: 7. As DNA, the CDR3 is TGTGCCACCAGCAGAGGGAGACAGGGGGCGGAGGGCTACACCTTC. It encodes CATSRGRQGAEGYTF.

To note about this clone: Other DNA sequences in the sample encode the same CDR3. V gene TRBV30 combines with J gene TRBJ1-1, with 7 nucleotides matching TRBD1. Germline CDR1 GTSNPN, CDR2 SVGIG (reference sequence). The CDR3 totals 18 residues. Germline trimming cut 3 bases from V and 2 bases from J; bases unmatched to any gene: 18. CDR3 amino acids: CAWRLGGQLNRGNTEAFF. The CDR3, as DNA: TGTGCCTGGAGGCTGGGGGGACAGCTGAATCGGGGAAACACTGAAGCTTTCTTT.

On this clone itself: A much larger clone sits a single nucleotide away, making a read error possible. This specimen includes other DNA sequences encoding the same CDR3. V is TRBV14 and J is TRBJ1-2; 8 bases match TRBD1. Trimming cost V 0 bases and J 10 bases; bases outside gene matches: 10. The germline V gene encodes CDR1 SGHDN and CDR2 FVKESK. The CDR3 is 15 amino acids. CDR3 sequence reads: CASSQESGGQGLYTF. The CDR3 DNA reads TGTGCCAGCAGCCAAGAGTCCGGAGGACAGGGTCTCTACACCTTC. The complete variable domain, with remaining parts taken from reference TRBV14 and TRBJ1-2, reads EAGVTQFPSHSVIEKGQTVTLRCDPISGHDNLYWYRRVMGKEIKFLLHFVKESKQDESGMPNNRFLAERTGGTYSTLKVQPAELEDSGVYFCASSQESGGQGLYTFGSGTRLTVV.

This clone has only a few counts. CDR3 protein: CASSYAGTGGEQFF. The DNA for the CDR3 is TGTGCCAGCAGTTACGCGGGAACAGGAGGTGAGCAGTTCTTC. This sequence joins TRBV6-5 and TRBJ2-1; TRBD2 might be the D (6 bases). V was cut by 2 bases and J by 9 bases, with 14 bases left in between. The CDR3 covers 14 residues. The germline V gene has CDR1 MNHEY and CDR2 SVGAGI.

The chain employs TRBV13 and TRBJ2-7, with 9 bases fitting TRBD1. The germline V gene has CDR1 PRHDT and CDR2 FYEKMQ (reference sequence). The junction had 7 bases not matched to a gene; V was cut back by 5 bases and J by 2 bases. This CDR3 has 15 amino acids. The CDR3, as DNA: TGTGCCAGCAGCCCGGACAGGGGATTCCCCTACGAGCAGTACTTC. Its protein is CASSPDRGFPYEQYF.

V usage is TRBV19 and J usage is TRBJ2-7, with D perhaps TRBD2 (6 bases). The CDR3 runs to 14 residues. V was cut by 5 bases and J by 3 bases, with 14 bases left in between. In germline, CDR1 is LNHDA, CDR2 SQIVND (reference sequence). The CDR3 loop reads CASSATRGGYEQYF. The DNA for the CDR3 is TGTGCCAGTAGTGCGACTAGGGGTGGCTACGAGCAGTACTTC.

The sample holds one count of this clone. V gene TRBV28 combines with J gene TRBJ2-7; TRBD1 matches 7 bases. The V gene end was trimmed by 7 bases and the J gene end by 5 bases; junction bases not matched to a gene: 17. This CDR3 has 16 amino acids. In germline, CDR1 is MDHEN, CDR2 SYDVKM. CDR3 loop: CASIPSWDSSVHEQYF. The CDR3 DNA reads as TGTGCCAGCATCCCCTCCTGGGACAGTTCGGTCCACGAGCAGTACTTC.

The chain carries TRBV2 and TRBJ2-3; 13 nucleotides agree with TRBD2. The CDR3 is 16 residues long. After removal of 7 bases from V and 8 bases from J, the junction contained 12 bases not matched to a gene. The germline V gene has CDR1 SNHLY and CDR2 FYNNEI. CDR3 loop: CASTQNRLAGGTTQYF. The CDR3 DNA sequence: TGTGCCAGCACCCAGAATCGACTAGCGGGAGGCACTACGCAGTATTTT.

The V and J genes are TRBV10-3 and TRBJ1-1, with D possibly TRBD1 on 5 matching bases. In germline, CDR1 is ENHRY, CDR2 SYGVKD. Between the trimmed V and J ends, which lost 2 bases and 1 base, there was a span of 14 bases. This CDR3 region has 16 residues. This chain's CDR3 is CAISEDGGAGNTEAFF. CDR3 in DNA: TGTGCCATCAGTGAGGACGGCGGGGCCGGGAACACTGAAGCTTTCTTT.

Concerning this clone itself: A far larger clone is off by one base, so a read error is likely. This chain joins TRBV29-1 and TRBJ1-1; 9 bases are shared with TRBD1. From germline, CDR1 is SQVTM and CDR2 ANQGSEA. CDR3 size: 12 residues. CDR3 amino acids: CRVERQGEEAFF. The DNA of the CDR3 is TGCAGAGTTGAAAGACAGGGGGAGGAAGCTTTCTTT.

A note on this clone: Being one base from a much bigger clone, this may be a read error. Other DNA sequences in the same sample also yield this CDR3. This chain uses TRBV6-1 with TRBJ2-3; D may be TRBD1 or TRBD2 (6 bases each). The CDR3 contains 15 residues. Germline V CDR1 and CDR2: MNHNS, SASEGT. V was trimmed by 6 bases and J by 1 base, leaving 14 bases between them. This chain's CDR3 is CASSEQGGGTDTQYF. CDR3 nucleotide sequence: TGTGCCAGCAGCGAACAGGGCGGGGGCACAGATACGCAGTATTTT.

The rearrangement joins TRBV19 to TRBJ2-7, with D unresolved. Germline V gene sequence: CDR1 LNHDA, CDR2 SQIVND (reference sequence). The CDR3 runs 10 residues. V gave up 5 bases and J gave up 10 bases, with 9 bases separating them. CDR3 sequence (DNA): TGTGCCAGTAGTTCTGTCTTCCAGTACTTC. Protein: CASSSVFQYF.

This clone has more than one count but fewer than ten. The rearrangement joins TRBV5-6 to TRBJ1-1, with 8 bases identical to TRBD1. Germline V gene data show CDR1 as SGHDT and CDR2 as YYEEEE. V lost 4 bases and J lost 5; bases outside the gene matches: 7. The CDR3 is made up of 14 amino acids. DNA for the CDR3: TGTGCCAGCAGCACCCAGGGGGCTTGGACTGAAGCTTTCTTT. Translating gives CASSTQGAWTEAFF.